This T cell receptor beta chain was retrieved from a study of cytomegalovirus exposure and HLA in healthy donors. This CDR3 is 14 amino acids long. Germline V lookup: CDR1 ENHRY, CDR2 SYGVKD. Trimming removed 2 bases at V and 5 bases at J, with 10 bases between. 60 Vbeta and 13 Jbeta primers were used in PCR. Assay used: immunoSEQ multiplex PCR; TCRdb lists only in-frame clones, some missing. Here the sample spans 150,000 to 200,000 clones, about 75% being singletons. This TCR was sampled from a male donor in good health and CMV-seropositive. The J gene is TRBJ1-5, the V gene TRBV10-3; D is uncertain. Sequenced sample: PBMCs. The CDR3 protein is CAISERQTDQPQHF. CDR3 nucleotide sequence: TGTGCCATCAGTGAGAGGCAGACTGATCAGCCCCAGCATTTT.